This T cell receptor (beta chain) was found in a study of CD8+ T cells in alopecia areata. Treatment here: oral pan-JAK inhibitor, 5-10 mg twice daily. Sequencing templates came from extracted RNA that was reverse transcribed into cDNA. Repertoires were generated with immunoSEQ multiplex PCR, while TCRdb's copy carries only in-frame clones and drops some. The sample has more than 95,000 clones, 85% to 90% seen once. CDR1 and CDR2 from the germline V gene are SEHNR and FQNEAQ (reference sequence). V was pared by 5 bases and J by 1 base, with 17 bases between. The CDR3 loop spans 16 amino acids. Sequencing was performed on CD8+ T cells sorted from blood, taken around week 34, from a patient treated with tofacitinib. The chain links TRBV7-9 to TRBJ1-1; D may be TRBD1 (6 bases). This clonotype originated in a human donor with alopecia areata. The CDR3 region is CASSPTQGGGNTEAFF. DNA of the CDR3: TGTGCCAGCAGCCCGACACAGGGAGGAGGGAACACTGAAGCTTTCTTT.